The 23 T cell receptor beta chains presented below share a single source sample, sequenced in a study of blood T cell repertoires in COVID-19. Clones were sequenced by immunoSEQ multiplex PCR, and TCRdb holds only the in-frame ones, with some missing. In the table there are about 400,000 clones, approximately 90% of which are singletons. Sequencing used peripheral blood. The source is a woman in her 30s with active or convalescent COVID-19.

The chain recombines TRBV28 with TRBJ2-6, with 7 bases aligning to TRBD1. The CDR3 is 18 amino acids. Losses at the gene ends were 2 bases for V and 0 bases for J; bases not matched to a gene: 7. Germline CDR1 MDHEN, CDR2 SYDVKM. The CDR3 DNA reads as TGTGCCAGCAGTTTAACCGGGACAGCCATCTCTGGGGCCAACGTCCTGACTTTC. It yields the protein CASSLTGTAISGANVLTF.

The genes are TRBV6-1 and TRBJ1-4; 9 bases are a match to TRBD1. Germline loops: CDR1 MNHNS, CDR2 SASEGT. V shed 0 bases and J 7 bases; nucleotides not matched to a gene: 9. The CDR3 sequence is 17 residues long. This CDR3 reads CASSEASTGTGSEKLFF. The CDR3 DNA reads TGTGCCAGCAGTGAAGCGTCAACCGGGACAGGGAGTGAAAAACTGTTTTTT.

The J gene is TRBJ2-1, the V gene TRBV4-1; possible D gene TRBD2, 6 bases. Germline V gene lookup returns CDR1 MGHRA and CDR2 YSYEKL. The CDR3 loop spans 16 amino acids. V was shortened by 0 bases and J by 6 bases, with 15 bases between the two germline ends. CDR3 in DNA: TGCGCCAGCAGCCAAGATATCGGGGGTGCGGCCAATGAGCAGTTCTTC. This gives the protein CASSQDIGGAANEQFF.

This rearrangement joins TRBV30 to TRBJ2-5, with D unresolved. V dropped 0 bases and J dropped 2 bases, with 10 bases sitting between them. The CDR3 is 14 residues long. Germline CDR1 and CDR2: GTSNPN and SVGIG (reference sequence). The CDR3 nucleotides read TGTGCCTGGAGTGTACAAACCACACAAGAGACCCAGTACTTC. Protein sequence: CAWSVQTTQETQYF.

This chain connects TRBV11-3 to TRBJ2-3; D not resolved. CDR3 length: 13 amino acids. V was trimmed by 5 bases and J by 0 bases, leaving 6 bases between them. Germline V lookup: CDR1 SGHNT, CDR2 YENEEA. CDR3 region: CASSPMSTDTQYF. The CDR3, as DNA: TGTGCCAGCAGCCCAATGAGCACAGATACGCAGTATTTT. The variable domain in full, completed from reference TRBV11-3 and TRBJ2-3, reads EAGVVQSPRYKIIEKKQPVAFWCNPISGHNTLYWYLQNLGQGPELLIRYENEEAVDDSQLPKDRFSAERLKGVDSTLKIQPAELGDSAVYLCASSPMSTDTQYFGPGTRLTVL.

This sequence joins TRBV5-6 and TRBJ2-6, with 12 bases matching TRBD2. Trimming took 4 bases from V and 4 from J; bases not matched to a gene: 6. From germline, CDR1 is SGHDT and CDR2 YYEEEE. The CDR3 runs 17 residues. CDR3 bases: TGTGCCAGCAGCCCGGGACTAGCGGGCGGCGGGGCCAACGTCCTGACTTTC. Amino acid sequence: CASSPGLAGGGANVLTF.

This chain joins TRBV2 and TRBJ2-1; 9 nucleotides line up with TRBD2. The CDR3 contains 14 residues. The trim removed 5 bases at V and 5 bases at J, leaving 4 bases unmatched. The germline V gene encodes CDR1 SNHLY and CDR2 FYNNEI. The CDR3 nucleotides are TGTGCCAGCAGTTTGCGGGAGGGACACAATGAGCAGTTCTTC. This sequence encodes CASSLREGHNEQFF.

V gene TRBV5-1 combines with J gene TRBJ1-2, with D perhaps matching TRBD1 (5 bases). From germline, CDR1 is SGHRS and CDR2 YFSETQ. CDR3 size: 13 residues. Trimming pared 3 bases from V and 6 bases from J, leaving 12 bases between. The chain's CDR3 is CASSSGLGDGYTF. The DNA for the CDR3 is TGCGCCAGCAGCTCGGGACTAGGGGATGGCTACACCTTC.

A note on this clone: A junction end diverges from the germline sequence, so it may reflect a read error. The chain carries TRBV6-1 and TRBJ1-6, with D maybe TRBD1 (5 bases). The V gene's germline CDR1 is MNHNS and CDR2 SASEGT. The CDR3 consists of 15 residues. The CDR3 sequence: CANSEHGLGHSPLHF. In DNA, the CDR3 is TGTGCCAACAGTGAACACGGGCTGGGGCACTCACCCCTCCACTTT.

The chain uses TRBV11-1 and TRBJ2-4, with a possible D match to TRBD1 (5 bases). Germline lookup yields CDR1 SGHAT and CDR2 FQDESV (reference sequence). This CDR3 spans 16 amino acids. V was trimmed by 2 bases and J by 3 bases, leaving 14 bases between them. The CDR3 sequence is CASSLLDTPLKNIQYF. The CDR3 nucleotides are TGTGCCAGCAGCTTATTGGACACACCACTCAAAAACATTCAGTACTTC.

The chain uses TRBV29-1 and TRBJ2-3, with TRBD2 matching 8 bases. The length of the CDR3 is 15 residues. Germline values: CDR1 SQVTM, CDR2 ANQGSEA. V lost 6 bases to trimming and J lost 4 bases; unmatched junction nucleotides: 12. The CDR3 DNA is TGCAGCGTCCTGGGTTCGGCGGGAGGTCCAGATACGCAGTATTTT. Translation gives CSVLGSAGGPDTQYF.

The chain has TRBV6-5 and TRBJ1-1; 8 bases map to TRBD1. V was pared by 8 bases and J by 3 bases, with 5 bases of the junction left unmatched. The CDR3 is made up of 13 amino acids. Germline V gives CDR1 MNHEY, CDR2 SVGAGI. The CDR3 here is CASGRQGYTEAFF. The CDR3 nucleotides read TGTGCCAGCGGTCGACAGGGGTACACTGAAGCTTTCTTT.

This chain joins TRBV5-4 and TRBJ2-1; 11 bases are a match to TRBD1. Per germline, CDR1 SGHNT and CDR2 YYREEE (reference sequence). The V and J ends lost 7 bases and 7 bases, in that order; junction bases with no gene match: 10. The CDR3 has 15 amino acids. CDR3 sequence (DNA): TGTGCCAGCCTCCGGACAGGGGGCGCGGAAAATGAGCAGTTCTTC. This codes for CASLRTGGAENEQFF.

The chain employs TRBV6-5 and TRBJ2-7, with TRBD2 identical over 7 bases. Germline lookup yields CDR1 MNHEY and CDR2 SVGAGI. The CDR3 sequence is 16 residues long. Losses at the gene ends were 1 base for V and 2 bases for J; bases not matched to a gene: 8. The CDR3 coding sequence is TGTGCCAGCAGTTACTTTTCGCTAGCGGAGGCCTACGAGCAGTACTTC. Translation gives CASSYFSLAEAYEQYF.

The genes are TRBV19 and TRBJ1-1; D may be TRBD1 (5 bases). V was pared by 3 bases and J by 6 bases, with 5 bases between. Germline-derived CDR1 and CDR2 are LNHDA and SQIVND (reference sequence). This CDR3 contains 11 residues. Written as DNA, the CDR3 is TGTGCCAGTAGTATGACAGCTGAAGCTTTCTTT. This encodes CASSMTAEAFF.

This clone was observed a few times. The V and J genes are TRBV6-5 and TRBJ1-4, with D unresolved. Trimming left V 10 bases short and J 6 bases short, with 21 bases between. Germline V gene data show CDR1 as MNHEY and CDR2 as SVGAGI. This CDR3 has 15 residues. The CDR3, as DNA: TGTGCCACTGTACCCTCGGACCCGAGGGATGAAAAACTGTTTTTT. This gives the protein CATVPSDPRDEKLFF.

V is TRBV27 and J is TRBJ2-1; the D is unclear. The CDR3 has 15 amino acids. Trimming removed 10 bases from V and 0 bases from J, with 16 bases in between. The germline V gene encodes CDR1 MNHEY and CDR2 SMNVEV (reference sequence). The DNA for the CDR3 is TGTGCCACCAATCCTGGTTATAGCTCCTACAATGAGCAGTTCTTC. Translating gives CATNPGYSSYNEQFF.

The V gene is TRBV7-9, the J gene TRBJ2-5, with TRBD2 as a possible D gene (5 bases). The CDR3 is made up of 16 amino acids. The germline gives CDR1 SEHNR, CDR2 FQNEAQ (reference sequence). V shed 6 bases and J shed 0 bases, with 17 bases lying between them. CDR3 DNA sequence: TGTGCCAGCAGACCTACACAACCGGACTACCAAGAGACCCAGTACTTC. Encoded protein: CASRPTQPDYQETQYF.

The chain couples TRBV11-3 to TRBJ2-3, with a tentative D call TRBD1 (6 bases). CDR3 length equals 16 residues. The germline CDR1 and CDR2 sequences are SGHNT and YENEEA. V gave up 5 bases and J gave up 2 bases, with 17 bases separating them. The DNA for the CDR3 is TGTGCCAGCAGCCCATCGGGGACACATCTCACAGATACGCAGTATTTT. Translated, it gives CASSPSGTHLTDTQYF.

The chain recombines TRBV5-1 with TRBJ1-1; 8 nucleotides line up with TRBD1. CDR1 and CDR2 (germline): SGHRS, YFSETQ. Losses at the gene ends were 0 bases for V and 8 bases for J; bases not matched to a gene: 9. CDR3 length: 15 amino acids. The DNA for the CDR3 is TGCGCCAGCAGCTTGGGTGGACAGGGATTTTCGGAAGCTTTCTTT. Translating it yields CASSLGGQGFSEAFF.

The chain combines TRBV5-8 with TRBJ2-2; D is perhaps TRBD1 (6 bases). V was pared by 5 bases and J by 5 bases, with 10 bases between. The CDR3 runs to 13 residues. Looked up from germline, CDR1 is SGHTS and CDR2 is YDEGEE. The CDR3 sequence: CASRPTGTGELFF. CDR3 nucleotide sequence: TGTGCCAGCAGACCAACAGGGACCGGGGAGCTGTTTTTT.

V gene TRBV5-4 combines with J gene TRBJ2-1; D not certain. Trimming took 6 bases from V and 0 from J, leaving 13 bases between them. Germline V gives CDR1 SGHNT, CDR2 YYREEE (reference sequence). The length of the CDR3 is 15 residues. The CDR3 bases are TGTGCCAGCACCTTCCCGGTGAGCTCCTACAATGAGCAGTTCTTC. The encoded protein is CASTFPVSSYNEQFF.

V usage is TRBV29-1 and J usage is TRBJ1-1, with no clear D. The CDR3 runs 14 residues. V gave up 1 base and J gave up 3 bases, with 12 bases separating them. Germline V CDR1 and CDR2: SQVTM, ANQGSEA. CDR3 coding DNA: TGCAGCGTTGAAGTGGGGAGGGAGGACACTGAAGCTTTCTTT. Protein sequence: CSVEVGREDTEAFF.